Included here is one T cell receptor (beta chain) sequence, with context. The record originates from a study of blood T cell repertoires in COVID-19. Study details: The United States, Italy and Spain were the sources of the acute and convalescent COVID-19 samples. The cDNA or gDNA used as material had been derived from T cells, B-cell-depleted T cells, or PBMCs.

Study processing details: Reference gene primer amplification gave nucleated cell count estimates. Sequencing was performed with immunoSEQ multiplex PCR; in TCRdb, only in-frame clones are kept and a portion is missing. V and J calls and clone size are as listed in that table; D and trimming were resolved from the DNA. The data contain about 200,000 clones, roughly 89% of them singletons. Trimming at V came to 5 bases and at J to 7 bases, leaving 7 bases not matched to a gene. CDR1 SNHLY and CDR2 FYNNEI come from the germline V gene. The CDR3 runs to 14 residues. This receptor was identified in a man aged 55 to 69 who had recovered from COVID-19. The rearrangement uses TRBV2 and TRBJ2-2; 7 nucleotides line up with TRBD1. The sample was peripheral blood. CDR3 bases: TGTGCCAGCAGTAGACAGGGAATGGTCGGGGAGCTGTTTTTT. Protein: CASSRQGMVGELFF.